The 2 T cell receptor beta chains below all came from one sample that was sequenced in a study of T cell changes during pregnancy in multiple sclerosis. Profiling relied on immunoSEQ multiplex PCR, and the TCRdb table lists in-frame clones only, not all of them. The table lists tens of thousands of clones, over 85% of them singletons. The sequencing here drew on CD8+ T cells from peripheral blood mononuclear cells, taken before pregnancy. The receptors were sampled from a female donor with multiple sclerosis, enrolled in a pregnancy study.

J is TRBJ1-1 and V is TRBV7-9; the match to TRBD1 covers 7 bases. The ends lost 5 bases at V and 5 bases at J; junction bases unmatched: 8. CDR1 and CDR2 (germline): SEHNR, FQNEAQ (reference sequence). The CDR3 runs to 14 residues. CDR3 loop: CASSLDRVRTEAFF. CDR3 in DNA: TGTGCCAGCAGCCTCGACAGGGTTCGGACTGAAGCTTTCTTT.

The CDR3 is CASSVKSRDRVDLCDFQPQHF. For the CDR3, the DNA is TGTGCCAGCAGCGTGAAAAGCCGGGACAGGGTCGACCTATGTGACTTTCAGCCCCAGCATTTT. This chain connects TRBV9 to TRBJ1-5, with 9 bases identical to TRBD1. This CDR3 has 21 residues. With V trimmed by 2 bases and J by 6 bases, 24 bases remained unmatched. The germline V gene has CDR1 SGDLS and CDR2 YYNGEE.